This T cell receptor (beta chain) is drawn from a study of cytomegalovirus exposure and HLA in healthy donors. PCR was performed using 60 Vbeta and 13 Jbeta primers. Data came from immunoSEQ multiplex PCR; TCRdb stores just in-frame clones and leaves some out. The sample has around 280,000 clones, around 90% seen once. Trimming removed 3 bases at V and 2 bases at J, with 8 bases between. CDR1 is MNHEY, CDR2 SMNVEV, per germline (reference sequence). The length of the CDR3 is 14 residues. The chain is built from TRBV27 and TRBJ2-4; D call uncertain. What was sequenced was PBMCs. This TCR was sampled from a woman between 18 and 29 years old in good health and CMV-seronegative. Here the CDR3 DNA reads TGTGCCAGCAGTTTCCGAGATACCAAAAACATTCAGTACTTC. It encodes CASSFRDTKNIQYF.